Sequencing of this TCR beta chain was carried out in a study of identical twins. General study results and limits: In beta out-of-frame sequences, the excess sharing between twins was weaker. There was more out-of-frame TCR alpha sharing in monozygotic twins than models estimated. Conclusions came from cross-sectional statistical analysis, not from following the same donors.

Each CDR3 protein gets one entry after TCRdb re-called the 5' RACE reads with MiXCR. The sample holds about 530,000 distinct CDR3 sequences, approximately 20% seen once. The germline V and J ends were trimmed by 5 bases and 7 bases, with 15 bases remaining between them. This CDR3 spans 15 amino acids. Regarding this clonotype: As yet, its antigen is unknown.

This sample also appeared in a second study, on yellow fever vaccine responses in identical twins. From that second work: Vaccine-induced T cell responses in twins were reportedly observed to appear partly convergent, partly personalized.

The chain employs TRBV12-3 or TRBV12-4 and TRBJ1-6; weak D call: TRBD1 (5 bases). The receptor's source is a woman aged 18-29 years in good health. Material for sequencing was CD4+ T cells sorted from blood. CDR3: CASSPDRIGNSPLHF. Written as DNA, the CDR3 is TGTGCCAGCAGTCCTGACAGAATCGGGAATTCACCCCTCCACTTT.